This is a list of T cell receptor beta chains from one sample in a study of human T cells and chemical hapten exposure. Each CDR3 protein is one row after TCRdb ran MiXCR on the RACE reads. The sample has under 90,000 distinct CDR3 sequences, 6.5% to 10% seen once. The sample in question was whole blood, obtained in connection with sensitization to the hapten diphenylcyclopropenone (DPC). These receptors were taken from a woman aged 45-59 years with alopecia areata. Some clones in this sample may be carry-over from other donors' samples. CDR3s include the opening cysteine and the closing phenylalanine or tryptophan. A D gene is named only where the DNA matches it firmly. Clone size is stated in some rows and not others, as once, few, many or a class when expanded.

clone size: few; V gene: TRBV2; D gene: -; J gene: TRBJ2-2; CDR3 DNA: TGTGCCAGCAGTACTGACCAGACCGGGGAGCTGTTTTTT; CDR3 protein: CASSTDQTGELFF
clone size: many; V gene: TRBV7-9; D gene: -; J gene: TRBJ1-5; CDR3 DNA: TGTGCCAGCAGCTTGATTCCTGGGACCAGAAGCGGCAATCAGCCCCAGCATTTT; CDR3 protein: CASSLIPGTRSGNQPQHF
clone size: few; V gene: TRBV19; D gene: -; J gene: TRBJ2-6; CDR3 DNA: TGTGCCAGTAGTATGTGGGGTGTAGCCAACGTCCTGACTTTC; CDR3 protein: CASSMWGVANVLTF
clone size: -; V gene: TRBV7-9; D gene: -; J gene: TRBJ1-2; CDR3 DNA: TGTGCCAGCAGCTCCAATAACAGGCCAGCTAACTATGGCTACGCCTTC; CDR3 protein: CASSSNNRPANYGYAF
clone size: few; V gene: TRBV12-3/TRBV12-4; D gene: TRBD1; J gene: TRBJ1-6; CDR3 DNA: TGTGCCAGCAGATTCTCGGGACAGGGGAATTCACCCCTCCACTTT; CDR3 protein: CASRFSGQGNSPLHF
clone size: -; V gene: TRBV28; D gene: TRBD2; J gene: TRBJ2-1; CDR3 DNA: TGTGCCAGCACCTCCAGGCGGGAGAGGTATGAGCAGTTCTTC; CDR3 protein: CASTSRRERYEQFF
clone size: many; V gene: TRBV29-1; D gene: TRBD1; J gene: TRBJ1-1; CDR3 DNA: TGCAGCGTTGAACCGGGACAGTTAGGTACTGAAGCTTTCTTT; CDR3 protein: CSVEPGQLGTEAFF
clone size: many; V gene: TRBV20-1; D gene: -; J gene: TRBJ1-1; CDR3 DNA: TGCAGTGCTAGGGCCACTGTCGGGGTTCCTCACACTGAAGCTTTCTTT; CDR3 protein: CSARATVGVPHTEAFF
clone size: many; V gene: TRBV7-9; D gene: TRBD1; J gene: TRBJ1-1; CDR3 DNA: TGTGCCAGCAGCTTAAGGACAGGGGGCACTGAAGCTTTCTTT; CDR3 protein: CASSLRTGGTEAFF
clone size: -; V gene: TRBV5-4; D gene: -; J gene: TRBJ2-5; CDR3 DNA: TGTGCCAGCAGCTTGAAGGGCAGGAGGGGAGAGACCCAGTACTTC; CDR3 protein: CASSLKGRRGETQYF
clone size: few; V gene: TRBV6-6; D gene: TRBD1; J gene: TRBJ1-1; CDR3 DNA: TGTGCCAGCAGTGCCCCGACAGGGCAAACTGAAGCTTTCTTT; CDR3 protein: CASSAPTGQTEAFF
clone size: few; V gene: TRBV12-3/TRBV12-4; D gene: TRBD1; J gene: TRBJ1-4; CDR3 DNA: TGTGCCAGCAGTTTAGGACAGGGCGAGGAAAAACTGTTTTTT; CDR3 protein: CASSLGQGEEKLFF
clone size: many; V gene: TRBV9; D gene: -; J gene: TRBJ1-1; CDR3 DNA: TGTGCCAGCAGTGTAGGGGGATACACTGAAGCTTTCTTT; CDR3 protein: CASSVGGYTEAFF
clone size: many; V gene: TRBV14; D gene: -; J gene: TRBJ1-3; CDR3 DNA: TGTGCCAGCAGCCGCACGGGGGCTGGAAACACCATATATTTT; CDR3 protein: CASSRTGAGNTIYF
clone size: few; V gene: TRBV27; D gene: -; J gene: TRBJ2-3; CDR3 DNA: TGTGCCAGCAGTTTATCACCAACAGCTAGCACAGATACGCAGTATTTT; CDR3 protein: CASSLSPTASTDTQYF
clone size: many; V gene: TRBV30; D gene: TRBD2; J gene: TRBJ2-7; CDR3 DNA: TGTGCCTGGAATCCCGGACTAGCGGGAGACGGATACGAGCAGTACTTC; CDR3 protein: CAWNPGLAGDGYEQYF
clone size: -; V gene: TRBV29-1; D gene: TRBD2; J gene: TRBJ2-7; CDR3 DNA: TGCAGCGTTGAAATGACTAGCGGGAAATACGAGCAGTACTTC; CDR3 protein: CSVEMTSGKYEQYF
clone size: -; V gene: TRBV29-1; D gene: -; J gene: TRBJ2-2; CDR3 DNA: TGCAGCGTTGGACAGAACACCGGGGAGCTGTTTTTT; CDR3 protein: CSVGQNTGELFF
clone size: few; V gene: TRBV4-1; D gene: TRBD1; J gene: TRBJ2-1; CDR3 DNA: TGCGCCAGCAGACCCTCGACAGGGGTAACTGAGCAGTTCTTC; CDR3 protein: CASRPSTGVTEQFF
clone size: -; V gene: TRBV11-2; D gene: TRBD2; J gene: TRBJ2-7; CDR3 DNA: TGTGCCAGCAGCTTCGGGACTAGCGGGCCCTACGAGCAGTACTTC; CDR3 protein: CASSFGTSGPYEQYF
clone size: -; V gene: TRBV25-1; D gene: -; J gene: TRBJ2-7; CDR3 DNA: TGTGCCAGCAGGGGCCCCCTCTACGAGCAGTACTTC; CDR3 protein: CASRGPLYEQYF
clone size: few; V gene: TRBV12-3/TRBV12-4; D gene: TRBD2; J gene: TRBJ2-7; CDR3 DNA: TGTGCCAGCAGTTTGAGCGGGGGCGGGGAGCAGTACTTC; CDR3 protein: CASSLSGGGEQYF
clone size: many; V gene: TRBV10-2; D gene: -; J gene: TRBJ1-1; CDR3 DNA: TGCGCCAGCAGTGGAGGGCGGGATGAAGCTTTCTTT; CDR3 protein: CASSGGRDEAFF
clone size: -; V gene: TRBV5-1; D gene: -; J gene: TRBJ2-3; CDR3 DNA: TGCGCCAGTGCAGGGGATACGAGCACAGATACGCAGTATTTT; CDR3 protein: CASAGDTSTDTQYF
clone size: -; V gene: TRBV5-4; D gene: TRBD2; J gene: TRBJ2-5; CDR3 DNA: TGTGCCAGCAGCTTTGGCGGGCTAGCGGGGCCCAATCAAGAGACCCAGTACTTC; CDR3 protein: CASSFGGLAGPNQETQYF
clone size: -; V gene: TRBV7-2; D gene: -; J gene: TRBJ2-2; CDR3 DNA: TGTGCCAGCACCCTAGGTGCGGGGTGGACCGGGGAGCTGTTTTTT; CDR3 protein: CASTLGAGWTGELFF
clone size: many; V gene: TRBV12-3/TRBV12-4; D gene: -; J gene: TRBJ1-3; CDR3 DNA: TGTGCCAGCAGTCCCCTAGGGGGGCAAGCTGGAAACACCATATATTTT; CDR3 protein: CASSPLGGQAGNTIYF
clone size: few; V gene: TRBV5-5; D gene: TRBD1; J gene: TRBJ1-5; CDR3 DNA: TGTGCCAGCAGCTTGGGAGGGGGCAAACAGCCCCAGCATTTT; CDR3 protein: CASSLGGGKQPQHF
clone size: -; V gene: TRBV7-6; D gene: TRBD2; J gene: TRBJ2-1; CDR3 DNA: TGTGCCAGCAGCCCCGTACCGACTAGCGGGGATGAGCAGTTCTTC; CDR3 protein: CASSPVPTSGDEQFF
clone size: -; V gene: TRBV27; D gene: -; J gene: TRBJ2-3; CDR3 DNA: TGTGCCAGCACCTTTGGTCGGGGGACAGATACGCAGTATTTT; CDR3 protein: CASTFGRGTDTQYF
clone size: few; V gene: TRBV18; D gene: -; J gene: TRBJ2-1; CDR3 DNA: TGTGCCAGCTCACCACCCACCGGCAATGAGCAGTTCTTC; CDR3 protein: CASSPPTGNEQFF
clone size: few; V gene: TRBV6-1; D gene: TRBD2; J gene: TRBJ2-1; CDR3 DNA: TGTGCCAGCAGTAGTAAGACTAGCGTCTATGAGCAGTTCTTC; CDR3 protein: CASSSKTSVYEQFF
clone size: -; V gene: TRBV27; D gene: -; J gene: TRBJ2-2; CDR3 DNA: TGTGCCAGCAGTTTATCGGCGGGTGGCGGGGAGCTGTTTTTT; CDR3 protein: CASSLSAGGGELFF
clone size: few; V gene: TRBV18; D gene: TRBD1; J gene: TRBJ1-1; CDR3 DNA: TGTGCCAGCTCACCTTCTAGACAGGGGTTGGGGAACCCGGGAGCTTTCTTT; CDR3 protein: CASSPSRQGLGNPGAFF
clone size: -; V gene: TRBV10-3; D gene: -; J gene: TRBJ2-2; CDR3 DNA: TGTGCCATCACACCAGGGACCGGGGAGCTGTTTTTT; CDR3 protein: CAITPGTGELFF
clone size: many; V gene: TRBV12-3/TRBV12-4; D gene: -; J gene: TRBJ2-7; CDR3 DNA: TGTGCCAGCAGTTTTACGGACCTTTACGAGCAGTACTTC; CDR3 protein: CASSFTDLYEQYF
clone size: few; V gene: TRBV3-1; D gene: -; J gene: TRBJ1-1; CDR3 DNA: TGTGCCAGCAGCCAAGATAACACTGAAGCTTTCTTT; CDR3 protein: CASSQDNTEAFF
clone size: -; V gene: TRBV7-2; D gene: -; J gene: TRBJ2-3; CDR3 DNA: TGTGCCAGCAGAACCCCCGGACATACGCAGTATTTT; CDR3 protein: CASRTPGHTQYF
clone size: many; V gene: TRBV12-3/TRBV12-4; D gene: -; J gene: TRBJ1-3; CDR3 DNA: TGTGCCAGCAGTTTAGGCAAGGCAGGAATCCTTTCTGGAAACACCATATATTTT; CDR3 protein: CASSLGKAGILSGNTIYF
clone size: many; V gene: TRBV27; D gene: TRBD1; J gene: TRBJ1-6; CDR3 DNA: TGTGCCAGCAGTCTAAACACAGGGGGCGCAGGTTCACCCCTCCACTTT; CDR3 protein: CASSLNTGGAGSPLHF
clone size: -; V gene: TRBV30; D gene: TRBD2; J gene: TRBJ2-2; CDR3 DNA: TGTGCCTGGAGTGTACTCAGCGGGGCATGGGAAGCCGGGGAGCTGTTTTTT; CDR3 protein: CAWSVLSGAWEAGELFF
clone size: few; V gene: TRBV4-2; D gene: -; J gene: TRBJ2-4; CDR3 DNA: TGTGCCAGCAGCCAAGATGTATCTCCAGCGGGTTTCGAGTACTTC; CDR3 protein: CASSQDVSPAGFEYF
clone size: few; V gene: TRBV12-3/TRBV12-4; D gene: -; J gene: TRBJ1-1; CDR3 DNA: TGTGCCAGCAGTTTCAGTGGTAGATCTGAAGCTTTCTTT; CDR3 protein: CASSFSGRSEAFF
clone size: few; V gene: TRBV6-6; D gene: -; J gene: TRBJ2-7; CDR3 DNA: TGTGCCAACCGAAAAAACCGGGACCATGGGTACTTC; CDR3 protein: CANRKNRDHGYF
clone size: few; V gene: TRBV20-1; D gene: -; J gene: TRBJ2-7; CDR3 DNA: TGCAGTGCTAGAGCGGGCCCGGGCGAGCAGTACTTC; CDR3 protein: CSARAGPGEQYF
clone size: many; V gene: TRBV12-3/TRBV12-4; D gene: -; J gene: TRBJ2-7; CDR3 DNA: TGTGCCAGCAGTTTTAGGCCCTCCAGCTCCTACGAGCAGTACTTC; CDR3 protein: CASSFRPSSSYEQYF
clone size: many; V gene: TRBV6-5; D gene: TRBD2; J gene: TRBJ2-1; CDR3 DNA: TGTGCCAGCAGTTCGACTAGCGGGAGCTCCTACAATGAGCAGTTCTTC; CDR3 protein: CASSSTSGSSYNEQFF
clone size: few; V gene: TRBV2; D gene: TRBD2; J gene: TRBJ2-7; CDR3 DNA: TGTGCCAGCAGTGGTTGGGAGGGTGAAGGCTCGTCGAAGCAGTACTTC; CDR3 protein: CASSGWEGEGSSKQYF
clone size: many; V gene: TRBV6-5; D gene: TRBD1; J gene: TRBJ1-3; CDR3 DNA: TGTGCCAGCAGTAGACAGGGGGTTAGCTCTGGAAACACCATATATTTT; CDR3 protein: CASSRQGVSSGNTIYF
clone size: few; V gene: TRBV7-9; D gene: -; J gene: TRBJ1-3; CDR3 DNA: TGTGCCAGCAGCTTAGTGGACGGAACCTCTGGAAACACCATATATTTT; CDR3 protein: CASSLVDGTSGNTIYF
clone size: -; V gene: TRBV10-3; D gene: -; J gene: TRBJ1-2; CDR3 DNA: TGTGCCATCAGTGAAGAGGGATCACCTAACTATGGCTACACCTTC; CDR3 protein: CAISEEGSPNYGYTF
clone size: many; V gene: TRBV27; D gene: TRBD2; J gene: TRBJ2-2; CDR3 DNA: TGTGCCAGCAGTTGGGGACTAGCGGGAGAAAGGGGCACCGGGGAGCTGTTTTTT; CDR3 protein: CASSWGLAGERGTGELFF
clone size: -; V gene: TRBV29-1; D gene: -; J gene: TRBJ2-3; CDR3 DNA: TGCAGCGGGGAGCTAGATACGCAGTATTTT; CDR3 protein: CSGELDTQYF